These T cell receptor beta chains were read from a single sample in a study of somatic mutations in cytotoxic T cells in rheumatoid arthritis. The method was immunoSEQ multiplex PCR; TCRdb's version includes in-frame clones alone and lacks a portion of them. The sample has around 23,000 clones, 80% to 90% seen once. The source material was CD8+ T cells sorted from blood. These receptors all stem from an adult with rheumatoid arthritis. Each CDR3 is given with its conserved first and last residue. A D gene is named only where the DNA matches it firmly. Rows may omit the clone size; those that give it use once, few, many or a size class.

J: TRBJ1-5; D: -; V: TRBV19; size: -; CDR3: CASSIDREGPPQPQHF; DNA: TGTGCCAGTAGTATAGATCGAGAGGGGCCCCCCCAGCCCCAGCATTTT
J: TRBJ2-7; D: -; V: TRBV4-1; size: -; CDR3: CASSQEEEVEQYF; DNA: TGCGCCAGCAGCCAAGAGGAGGAGGTCGAGCAGTACTTC
J: TRBJ2-7; D: -; V: TRBV7-6; size: medium-sized; CDR3: CASSLGLPGDEQYF; DNA: TGTGCCAGCAGCTTAGGACTCCCGGGCGACGAGCAGTACTTC
J: TRBJ2-2; D: -; V: TRBV27; size: medium-sized; CDR3: CASSSALGELFF; DNA: TGTGCCAGCAGTTCGGCGCTCGGGGAGCTGTTTTTT
J: TRBJ2-7; D: TRBD2; V: TRBV7-2; size: -; CDR3: CASSLLAGGVHEQYF; DNA: TGTGCCAGCAGCTTACTAGCGGGGGGCGTCCACGAGCAGTACTTC
J: TRBJ1-1; D: TRBD1; V: TRBV4-1; size: -; CDR3: CASSQRQGSITEAFF; DNA: TGCGCCAGCAGCCAAAGACAGGGGTCGATTACTGAAGCTTTCTTT
J: TRBJ2-7; D: -; V: TRBV7-9; size: few; CDR3: CASSSRAYEQYF; DNA: TGTGCCAGCAGCTCCAGGGCCTACGAGCAGTACTTC
J: TRBJ2-2; D: TRBD2; V: TRBV7-8; size: -; CDR3: CASSLRLAGGPGELFF; DNA: TGTGCCAGCAGCCTAAGACTAGCGGGGGGACCCGGGGAGCTGTTTTTT
J: TRBJ1-4; D: -; V: TRBV29-1; size: few; CDR3: CSGKDNEKLFF; DNA: TGCAGCGGTAAAGACAATGAAAAACTGTTTTTT
J: TRBJ1-1; D: -; V: TRBV10-1; size: -; CDR3: CASSESGWGTKNTEAFF; DNA: TGCGCCAGCAGTGAGTCAGGGTGGGGGACAAAGAACACTGAAGCTTTCTTT
J: TRBJ2-2; D: -; V: TRBV6-5; size: -; CDR3: CASSYSNTGELFF; DNA: TGTGCCAGCAGTTACTCGAACACCGGGGAGCTGTTTTTT
J: TRBJ2-7; D: TRBD1; V: TRBV27; size: -; CDR3: CASSPGTGPYEQYF; DNA: TGTGCCAGCAGTCCCGGGACAGGGCCCTACGAGCAGTACTTC
J: TRBJ1-2; D: -; V: TRBV25-1; size: -; CDR3: CASSPLRGGANYGYTF; DNA: TGTGCCAGCAGTCCCCTCCGTGGGGGGGCTAACTATGGCTACACCTTC
J: TRBJ2-1; D: -; V: TRBV6-1; size: -; CDR3: CASSEKPTNEQFF; DNA: TGTGCCAGCAGTGAAAAGCCCACCAATGAGCAGTTCTTC
J: TRBJ2-7; D: -; V: TRBV6-1; size: -; CDR3: CASRFDGSYEQYF; DNA: TGTGCCAGCAGATTCGACGGTTCCTACGAGCAGTACTTC
J: TRBJ2-5; D: -; V: TRBV7-9; size: few; CDR3: CASSSDEETQYF; DNA: TGTGCCAGCAGCTCGGATGAAGAGACCCAGTACTTC
J: TRBJ2-7; D: TRBD2; V: TRBV6-1; size: -; CDR3: CASSVKRGILYEQYF; DNA: TGTGCCAGCAGTGTCAAGCGGGGGATCCTCTACGAGCAGTACTTC
J: TRBJ2-7; D: -; V: TRBV27; size: -; CDR3: CASRTAANEQYF; DNA: TGTGCCAGCAGGACAGCTGCTAACGAGCAGTACTTC
J: TRBJ1-2; D: -; V: TRBV7-6; size: medium-sized; CDR3: CASSSSSGSLYGYTF; DNA: TGTGCCAGCAGCTCCTCATCGGGGAGTCTCTATGGCTACACCTTC
J: TRBJ2-2; D: -; V: TRBV9; size: few; CDR3: CASSVVGGELFF; DNA: TGTGCCAGCAGCGTAGTGGGCGGGGAGCTGTTTTTT
J: TRBJ2-3; D: TRBD2; V: TRBV7-6; size: -; CDR3: CASSLTSGGITDTQYF; DNA: TGTGCCAGCAGCTTAACTAGCGGGGGTATCACAGATACGCAGTATTTT
J: TRBJ1-1; D: -; V: TRBV6-5; size: -; CDR3: CASRERSLRGEAFF; DNA: TGTGCCAGCAGAGAGAGGTCCTTGCGAGGTGAAGCTTTCTTT
J: TRBJ1-5; D: -; V: TRBV4-2; size: -; CDR3: CASSQDSQPQHF; DNA: TGTGCCAGCAGCCAAGATTCTCAGCCCCAGCATTTT
J: TRBJ2-7; D: -; V: TRBV11-2; size: -; CDR3: CASSLNQEQYF; DNA: TGTGCCAGCAGCTTAAACCAGGAGCAGTACTTC
J: TRBJ2-3; D: -; V: TRBV5-6; size: -; CDR3: CASSLLFSGTQYF; DNA: TGTGCCAGCAGCTTGTTGTTTTCGGGTACGCAGTATTTT
J: TRBJ2-1; D: -; V: TRBV30; size: once; CDR3: CAWSPAPSGDTIYNEQFF; DNA: TGTGCCTGGAGTCCTGCGCCGAGCGGCGACACCATCTACAATGAGCAGTTCTTC
J: TRBJ1-4; D: -; V: TRBV7-9; size: -; CDR3: CASSLDPGTDEKLFF; DNA: TGTGCCAGCAGCTTAGATCCCGGGACCGATGAAAAACTGTTTTTT
J: TRBJ2-7; D: TRBD1; V: TRBV11-2; size: -; CDR3: CASSLGTGFFEQYF; DNA: TGTGCCAGCAGCTTAGGGACAGGGTTCTTCGAGCAGTACTTC
J: TRBJ2-5; D: -; V: TRBV7-6; size: -; CDR3: CASSLAAGGNQETQYF; DNA: TGTGCCAGCAGCTTAGCGGCCGGGGGAAACCAAGAGACCCAGTACTTC
J: TRBJ1-4; D: -; V: TRBV18; size: once; CDR3: CASSSTSATNEKLFF; DNA: TGTGCCAGCTCCTCGACGTCGGCAACTAATGAAAAACTGTTTTTT
J: TRBJ2-7; D: TRBD2; V: TRBV7-6; size: -; CDR3: CASSREAGSYEQYF; DNA: TGTGCCAGCAGCCGGGAGGCAGGGTCCTACGAGCAGTACTTC
J: TRBJ1-2; D: -; V: TRBV19; size: few; CDR3: CASSSSGIWDGYTF; DNA: TGTGCCAGTAGTTCATCAGGGATTTGGGATGGCTACACCTTC
J: TRBJ2-3; D: -; V: TRBV12-1; size: -; CDR3: CASSTPIPSTQYF; DNA: TGTGCCAGCAGCACCCCGATCCCGTCTACGCAGTATTTT
J: TRBJ1-6; D: TRBD1; V: TRBV4-3; size: once; CDR3: CASSQDVGTGNSPLHF; DNA: TGCGCCAGCAGCCAAGACGTAGGGACAGGAAATTCACCCCTCCACTTT
J: TRBJ2-7; D: -; V: TRBV5-1; size: -; CDR3: CASSLGTATTYEQYF; DNA: TGCGCCAGCAGCTTGGGTACAGCGACGACCTACGAGCAGTACTTC
J: TRBJ2-3; D: -; V: TRBV18; size: -; CDR3: CASSPPRTHDTQYF; DNA: TGTGCCAGCTCACCCCCCCGGACACATGATACGCAGTATTTT
J: TRBJ1-1; D: -; V: TRBV28; size: -; CDR3: CASSLYGSGTEAFF; DNA: TGTGCCAGCAGTTTATACGGGTCGGGCACTGAAGCTTTCTTT